These 15 T cell receptor beta chains share one sample of origin, sequenced in a study of blood T cell repertoires in COVID-19. TCRdb's copy holds only in-frame clones and misses some; the assay was immunoSEQ multiplex PCR. The sample contains approximately 350,000 clones, around 88% of which appear only once. Sequencing used peripheral blood. The receptors shown here come from a man aged 25 to 40 with active or convalescent COVID-19.

This chain connects TRBV30 to TRBJ1-3; D remains unclear. This CDR3 is built from 12 residues. From germline, CDR1 is GTSNPN and CDR2 SVGIG (reference sequence). The CDR3 DNA is TGTGCGTGGGGTTCGGGAGGGAACACCATATATTTT. It translates to CAWGSGGNTIYF.

This sequence joins TRBV18 and TRBJ2-3; a weak D match, TRBD1 (5 bases). This CDR3 region has 16 residues. Germline CDR1 KGHSH, CDR2 LQKENI. The V and J ends lost 3 bases and 0 bases respectively, with 13 bases between them. DNA of the CDR3: TGTGCCAGCTCACCCCAGGGTGGGTTAAGCACAGATACGCAGTATTTT. Its translation: CASSPQGGLSTDTQYF.

The chain is built from TRBV7-2 and TRBJ1-3; TRBD1 is a possible D gene (6 bases). The germline gives CDR1 SGHTA, CDR2 FQGNSA. V shed 1 base and J shed 6 bases, with 7 bases lying between them. The CDR3 runs 13 residues. The chain's CDR3 is CASSLVGANTIYF. The CDR3, as DNA: TGTGCCAGCAGCTTAGTGGGGGCAAACACCATATATTTT.

Written as DNA, the CDR3 is TGTGCCAGCAGCCAAAAAGGGGGGGCTAATTCACCCCTCCACTTT. This codes for CASSQKGGANSPLHF. V is TRBV4-2 and J is TRBJ1-6, with D possibly TRBD1 on 6 matching bases. Germline-derived CDR1 and CDR2 are LGHNA and YNFKEQ. V lost 2 bases and J 6 bases, leaving 11 bases between the germline ends. The CDR3 is 15 amino acids.

CDR3 nucleotides: TGTGCCAGCAGCCCTATCCACGGGACAGGGAGCGGCTACACCTTC. This sequence encodes CASSPIHGTGSGYTF. The chain couples TRBV11-2 to TRBJ1-2, with 9 bases that match TRBD1. The CDR3 runs 15 residues. Germline V CDR1 and CDR2: SGHAT, FQNNGV. Unmatched junction bases numbered 12, after V lost 5 bases and J lost 8 bases.

J is TRBJ2-7 and V is TRBV7-2; D unclear. The CDR3 covers 15 residues. Trimming removed 2 bases from V and 2 bases from J, with 13 bases in between. Germline V CDR1 and CDR2: SGHTA, FQGNSA. The CDR3 DNA reads TGTGCCAGCAGCTTAAATCCGATTGGCCCCTACGAGCAGTACTTC. Amino acid sequence: CASSLNPIGPYEQYF.

The chain is built from TRBV5-4 and TRBJ2-7, with 8 positions matching TRBD1. Germline CDR1 SGHNT, CDR2 YYREEE (reference sequence). CDR3 length equals 15 residues. V shed 4 bases and J 7 bases; nucleotides not matched to a gene: 13. The CDR3 region is CASSPAGTGPLEQYF. Here the CDR3 DNA reads TGTGCCAGCAGCCCCGCCGGGACAGGTCCCCTGGAGCAGTACTTC.

The chain links TRBV3-1 (or the pseudogene TRBV3-2) to TRBJ2-2; 13 nucleotides agree with TRBD2. CDR3 length: 16 amino acids. Germline CDR1 and CDR2: LGHDT and YNNKEL (reference sequence). Unmatched junction bases numbered 0, after V lost 3 bases and J lost 2 bases. The CDR3 protein is CASSQGLAGNTGELFF. The CDR3, as DNA: TGTGCCAGCAGCCAGGGACTAGCGGGAAACACCGGGGAGCTGTTTTTT.

J is TRBJ2-1 and V is TRBV5-1, with TRBD1 matching 11 bases. The CDR3 runs 14 residues. Trimming removed 4 bases from V and 6 bases from J; junction bases left unmatched: 3. CDR1 and CDR2 (germline): SGHRS, YFSETQ. The CDR3 loop is CASSQGTGGNEQFF. For the CDR3, the DNA is TGCGCCAGCAGCCAGGGGACAGGGGGCAATGAGCAGTTCTTC.

The gene calls are TRBV30 and TRBJ1-5, with D possibly matching TRBD1 (6 bases). This CDR3 has 14 amino acids. Germline CDR1 GTSNPN, CDR2 SVGIG (reference sequence). With 2 bases removed from V and 6 bases from J, the gap between germline ends came to 14 bases. The CDR3 DNA reads as TGTGCCTGGAGTCGAACAGGGAGAACTCAGCCCCAGCATTTT. It is translated as CAWSRTGRTQPQHF.

This clone was found many times. The CDR3: CATSGPTGGWGYTF. The CDR3 nucleotides are TGTGCCACCAGCGGTCCCACAGGGGGATGGGGCTACACCTTC. The chain uses TRBV15 and TRBJ1-2, with 8 bases that match TRBD1. The trim removed 5 bases at V and 8 bases at J, leaving 10 bases unmatched. Germline lookup yields CDR1 LNHNV and CDR2 YYDKDF (reference sequence). The CDR3 length is 14 residues. Complete variable domain (other parts from reference TRBV15 and TRBJ1-2): DAMVIQNPRYQVTQFGKPVTLSCSQTLNHNVMYWYQQKSSQAPKLLFHYYDKDFNNEADTPDNFQSRRPNTSFCFLDIRSPGLGDTAMYLCATSGPTGGWGYTFGSGTRLTVV.

V is TRBV4-2 and J is TRBJ1-6, with no clear D. The CDR3 extends over 16 amino acids. The germline V and J ends were trimmed by 0 bases and 8 bases, with 14 bases remaining between them. The germline CDR1 and CDR2 sequences are LGHNA and YNFKEQ. CDR3 in DNA: TGTGCCAGCAGCCAAGATATAACCAGCGGGCATTCACCCCTCCACTTT. It encodes CASSQDITSGHSPLHF.

This clone has only one observation. The chain recombines TRBV5-6 with TRBJ2-7; D remains ambiguous. Between the trimmed V and J ends, which lost 4 bases and 0 bases, there was a span of 14 bases. CDR1 and CDR2 from the germline V gene are SGHDT and YYEEEE. This CDR3 is 15 amino acids long. CDR3 DNA sequence: TGTGCCAGCAGCCCTGGTTTGGTGAGCTCCTACGAGCAGTACTTC. This encodes CASSPGLVSSYEQYF. The whole variable domain, remainder taken from reference TRBV5-6 and TRBJ2-7, is DAGVTQSPTHLIKTRGQQVTLRCSPKSGHDTVSWYQQALGQGPQFIFQYYEEEERQRGNFPDRFSGHQFPNYSSELNVNALLLGDSALYLCASSPGLVSSYEQYFGPGTRLTVT.

This sequence joins TRBV6-6 and TRBJ2-2; no clear D gene. Trimming shortened V by 7 bases and J by 3 bases, and 9 bases separated the two germline ends. The germline V gene has CDR1 MNHNY and CDR2 SVGAGI (reference sequence). The CDR3 extends over 13 amino acids. The CDR3 spells CASNRDDTGELFF. The CDR3 DNA sequence: TGTGCCAGCAACCGAGATGACACCGGGGAGCTGTTTTTT.

This sequence joins TRBV20-1 and TRBJ2-3; a weak D match, TRBD2 (6 bases). Trimming stripped 3 bases from V and 0 bases from J, with 16 bases between. The CDR3 extends over 16 amino acids. Germline CDR1 DFQATT, CDR2 SNEGSKA (reference sequence). The CDR3 nucleotides read TGCAGTGCTAGTGCGGCGCTAGCGCCTAGCACAGATACGCAGTATTTT. This gives the protein CSASAALAPSTDTQYF.